These T cell receptor beta chains were read from a single sample in a study of CD8 T cells in ankylosing spondylitis. TCRdb re-derived calls from the 5' RACE reads in MiXCR, one entry per CDR3 protein. The sample lists hundreds of thousands of distinct CDR3 sequences, 12% seen once, with approximately 0.51% in the top ten. Sequencing was performed on blood, either unsorted or a sorted T cell fraction (not recorded which). These receptors came from a male donor with ankylosing spondylitis. CDR3s include the opening cysteine and the closing phenylalanine or tryptophan. D genes are given only for firm matches. Size tells how often a clone was seen (once, few, many) or the class of an expanded clone, and some rows leave it out.

J gene | clone size | V gene | D gene | CDR3 DNA | CDR3 protein
TRBJ1-2 | - | TRBV20-1 | - | TGCAGTGCTAGTCTCCCAAACTATGGCTACACCTTC | CSASLPNYGYTF
TRBJ2-1 | - | TRBV5-1 | - | TGCGCCAGCAGCTACAACCGGGACAATGAGCAGTTCTTC | CASSYNRDNEQFF
TRBJ2-1 | - | TRBV12-5 | TRBD2 | TGTGCTAGCGGGACTAGTCGGCACAATGAGCAGTTCTTC | CASGTSRHNEQFF
TRBJ2-2 | - | TRBV20-1 | TRBD2 | TGCAGTGCTAGGCCGGCTAGCGGGAGGTCCGGGGAGCTGTTTTTT | CSARPASGRSGELFF
TRBJ2-7 | many | TRBV5-1 | - | TGCGCCAGCAGCATCCGGGACAAAGACTACGAGCAGTACTTC | CASSIRDKDYEQYF
TRBJ2-7 | many | TRBV5-1 | - | TGCGCCAGCAGCTTGGGCCGCGGAGGTACCTACGAGCAGTACTTC | CASSLGRGGTYEQYF
TRBJ1-1 | - | TRBV6-5 | TRBD1 | TGTGCCAGCAGTTACCGGGACAGCCCTAACACTGAAGCTTTCTTT | CASSYRDSPNTEAFF
TRBJ2-3 | - | TRBV15 | - | TGTGCCACCAGCAGAGCGGTAGGCACAGATACGCAGTATTTT | CATSRAVGTDTQYF
TRBJ2-3 | few | TRBV6-2/TRBV6-3 | TRBD1 | TGTGCCAGCACCCGTCCGGGACAGGGCACAGATACGCAGTATTTT | CASTRPGQGTDTQYF
TRBJ1-3 | few | TRBV4-1 | - | TGCGCCAGCAGCCAAGTATGGGGGCTCGCGGGAAACACCATATATTTT | CASSQVWGLAGNTIYF
TRBJ2-7 | - | TRBV11-2 | - | TGTGCCACCTACCCCATCCGGTTCCGGGCCTACGAGCAGTACTTC | CATYPIRFRAYEQYF
TRBJ1-5 | - | TRBV3-1 | - | TGTGCCAGCAGCCAAGACCCAGGAGGCTTCATGGCTAATCAGCCCCAGCATTTT | CASSQDPGGFMANQPQHF
TRBJ2-3 | - | TRBV5-6 | - | TGTGCCAGCAGCTTGGACAGGATCGCAGATACGCAGTATTTT | CASSLDRIADTQYF
TRBJ2-5 | many | TRBV18 | - | TGTGCCAGCAGCCCGAGAGCTCAAGAGACCCAGTACTTC | CASSPRAQETQYF
TRBJ2-1 | many | TRBV29-1 | TRBD2 | TGCAGCGTTCGGGGGGGGGCGCGGTACAATGAGCAGTTCTTC | CSVRGGARYNEQFF
TRBJ2-3 | - | TRBV24-1 | TRBD2 | TGTGCCACCAGTGATTTGCCCGGGGGGAGTGGGACAGATACGCAGTATTTT | CATSDLPGGSGTDTQYF
TRBJ2-7 | - | TRBV15 | - | TGTGCCACCAGCAGAGATCGGGCGTCCCACGAGCAGTACTTC | CATSRDRASHEQYF
TRBJ1-2 | - | TRBV7-2 | TRBD1 | TGTGCCAGCAGCCAAGGGGGGACAGGGACCCCCTATGGCTACACCTTC | CASSQGGTGTPYGYTF
TRBJ2-5 | many | TRBV29-1 | - | TGCAGCGTTGGGTTGGAGACCCAGTACTTC | CSVGLETQYF
TRBJ1-1 | few | TRBV7-9 | TRBD1 | TGTGCCAGCAGCAACAGGGGCGACTGGAGCGCTGAAGCTTTCTTT | CASSNRGDWSAEAFF
TRBJ1-6 | - | TRBV7-9 | - | TGTGCCAGCAGCGCTCCGGGGGGGACTAATAATTCACCCCTCCACTTT | CASSAPGGTNNSPLHF
TRBJ2-5 | few | TRBV28 | TRBD2 | TGTGCCAGCAGTTTATCGAGCGGGAGTTCGGGGGAGGCCCAGTACTTC | CASSLSSGSSGEAQYF
TRBJ1-1 | - | TRBV6-1 | TRBD1 | TGTGCCAGCAGTCAACAGGGGGCTGGAAGCACTGAAGCTTTCTTT | CASSQQGAGSTEAFF
TRBJ2-7 | once | TRBV4-2 | TRBD2 | TGTGCCAGCAGCCAACATCTGGCCGGGGGGGCTGGCGAGCAGTACTTC | CASSQHLAGGAGEQYF
TRBJ1-6 | once | TRBV28 | - | TGTGCCAGCAGCACCGCGGACAGCCGGTTGTCACCCCTCCACTTT | CASSTADSRLSPLHF
TRBJ2-1 | few | TRBV11-2 | - | TGTGCCAGCAGCCTACAGGTACACAATGAGCAGTTCTTC | CASSLQVHNEQFF
TRBJ2-3 | few | TRBV4-1 | TRBD1 | TGCGCCAGCAGCCAAGATCGTAACAGGGGGGCAGATACGCAGTATTTT | CASSQDRNRGADTQYF
TRBJ2-7 | - | TRBV25-1 | TRBD1 | TGTGCCAGCAGTGAACCGGACAGGATGACCTACGAGCAGTACTTC | CASSEPDRMTYEQYF
TRBJ2-3 | - | TRBV6-5 | - | TGTGCCAGCAGTTCCTCGGGTGTCACAGATACGCAGTATTTT | CASSSSGVTDTQYF
TRBJ2-1 | - | TRBV2 | TRBD2 | TGTGCCAGCAGGCCTCTTAGCGGGGGGGCCTGGGATGAGCAGTTCTTC | CASRPLSGGAWDEQFF
TRBJ1-1 | - | TRBV20-1 | - | TGCAGTGTGGTTGGGGAAACAGACACTGAAGCTTTCTTT | CSVVGETDTEAFF
TRBJ2-3 | few | TRBV7-8 | TRBD1 | TGTGCCAGCAGCCCCCTGACAGGGATCGTAGATACGCAGTATTTT | CASSPLTGIVDTQYF
TRBJ2-5 | few | TRBV20-1 | - | TGCAGTGCCTTTGGCGGGATAAAGACCCAGTACTTC | CSAFGGIKTQYF
TRBJ2-7 | few | TRBV5-1 | - | TGCGCCAGCAGCTTGAATCGTTTAAGCGGCGAGCAGTACTTC | CASSLNRLSGEQYF
TRBJ2-7 | few | TRBV13 | - | TGTGCCAGCAGCCCGCAGCTAATGGGCGAGCAGTACTTC | CASSPQLMGEQYF
TRBJ2-1 | many | TRBV29-1 | - | TGCAGCGGAGCTAGCCCTATCTACAATGAGCAGTTCTTC | CSGASPIYNEQFF
TRBJ2-7 | few | TRBV7-2 | TRBD2 | TGTGCCAGCAGCCCTGAACGGGGGGGTACCTACGAGCAGTACTTC | CASSPERGGTYEQYF
TRBJ2-1 | - | TRBV5-1 | - | TGCGCCAGCAGCTTGGCTGTGACAGACTACAATGAGCAGTTCTTC | CASSLAVTDYNEQFF
TRBJ2-3 | few | TRBV7-7 | - | TGTGCTAGCAGCCATTGGGACTCACCCGATACGCAGTATTTT | CASSHWDSPDTQYF
TRBJ2-1 | few | TRBV7-7 | - | TGTGCTAGCAGCTTAGACGGCTCGTCCTGGGAGCAGTTCTTC | CASSLDGSSWEQFF
TRBJ2-2 | - | TRBV18 | TRBD1 | TGTGCCAGCTCACCATCGTACGCAGGGGGCTCCGGGGAGCTGTTTTTT | CASSPSYAGGSGELFF
TRBJ2-5 | few | TRBV20-1 | - | TGCAGTGCTGGGCCTTCAGGGAGGAAAGAGACCCAGTACTTC | CSAGPSGRKETQYF